This T cell receptor beta chain emerged from a study of blood T cell repertoires in COVID-19. For the study at large: Acute and convalescent COVID-19 samples came from the United States, Italy and Spain. In each case, the material was cDNA or gDNA derived from T cells, B-cell-depleted T cells, or PBMCs.

This table comes from immunoSEQ multiplex PCR, and its TCRdb copy is limited to in-frame clones, with some not included. The table has approximately 190,000 clones, about 85% seen once; the top ten hold approximately 2.3%. This clone has a handful of counts. This receptor was identified in a man between 65 and 80 years old with active or convalescent COVID-19. The sample was peripheral blood.

The CDR3 bases are TGTGCCAGCAGCACCAGGGGGACCACCTACGAGCAGTACTTC. It specifies CASSTRGTTYEQYF. This sequence joins TRBV11-2 and TRBJ2-7; 7 nucleotides line up with TRBD1. Germline loops: CDR1 SGHAT, CDR2 FQNNGV. After removal of 5 bases from V and 2 bases from J, the junction contained 6 bases not matched to a gene. There are 14 residues in the CDR3.